This TCR beta chain was recovered during a study of shared clonotypes between healthy human individuals. The study ran the assay at deep level. TCRdb keeps only in-frame clones here, not all; method: immunoSEQ multiplex PCR. The sample yields approximately 320,000 clones, about 74% seen once. This clone occurred a few times. The target antigen is unknown. Whole-study results and caveats: Naive subsets usually exceeded memory subsets in estimated richness.

This receptor was identified in a man aged 30-40 years in good health. The sample comprised memory CD4+ T cells sorted from blood. Subset reported: CD45RA-negative fraction.

CDR3 protein: CASSLGGGRGVDEQFF. DNA for the CDR3: TGTGCCAGCAGCTTAGGTGGGGGGAGAGGTGTCGATGAGCAGTTCTTC. This rearrangement joins TRBV7-9 to TRBJ2-1, with D perhaps TRBD2 (6 bases). The V end lost 1 base, the J end lost 8 bases, and 18 bases lay between the germline ends. Per the germline V gene, CDR1 is SEHNR and CDR2 is FQNEAQ (reference sequence). The CDR3 has 16 residues. Complete variable domain (other parts from reference TRBV7-9 and TRBJ2-1): DTGVSQNPRHKITKRGQNVTFRCDPISEHNRLYWYRQTLGQGPEFLTYFQNEAQLEKSRLLSDRFSAERPKGSFSTLEIQRTEQGDSAMYLCASSLGGGRGVDEQFFGPGTRLTVL.